The 28 T cell receptor beta chains below were found in one sample sequenced in a study of shared clonotypes between healthy human individuals. Assay used: immunoSEQ multiplex PCR; TCRdb lists only in-frame clones, some missing. The data hold about 330,000 clones, with 80% to 90% observed a single time. The sample was memory CD8+ T cells sorted from blood. Subset given: CD45RO+ cells pooled with CCR7-negative TemRA cells. Every receptor here comes from a man aged 18 to 30 in good health.

V and J are TRBV11-2 and TRBJ2-1; D not certain. V lost 0 bases to trimming and J lost 7 bases, with 13 bases between them. This CDR3 contains 15 residues. Germline lookup yields CDR1 SGHAT and CDR2 FQNNGV. CDR3 coding DNA: TGTGCCAGCAGCTTAGAAGTGTTAGGGATGAATGAGCAGTTCTTC. This encodes CASSLEVLGMNEQFF.

The V call is TRBV30, the J call TRBJ1-6; TRBD1 is a possible D gene (6 bases). Germline lookup yields CDR1 GTSNPN and CDR2 SVGIG (reference sequence). V was clipped by 0 bases and J by 5 bases, with 11 bases between them. The CDR3 covers 15 residues. CDR3 nucleotides: TGTGCCTGGAGTGTACAGGGATACGATAATTCACCCCTCCACTTT. Translation: CAWSVQGYDNSPLHF. The variable domain in full, completed from reference TRBV30 and TRBJ1-6, reads SQTIHQWPATLVQPVGSPLSLECTVEGTSNPNLYWYRQAAGRGLQLLFYSVGIGQISSEVPQNLSASRPQDRQFILSSKKLLLSDSGFYLCAWSVQGYDNSPLHFGNGTRLTVT.

CDR3 bases: TGTGCCAGCAGTGAATGGCTTCGGGAAAAACTGTTTTTT. This encodes CASSEWLREKLFF. The chain links TRBV25-1 to TRBJ1-4; D gene ambiguous. Trimming took 1 base from V and 8 from J, leaving 8 bases between them. The CDR3 length is 13 residues. Per germline, CDR1 MGHDK and CDR2 SYGVNS.

This clone was observed a few times. V usage is TRBV10-3 and J usage is TRBJ1-5; D unresolved. Per germline, CDR1 ENHRY and CDR2 SYGVKD. The CDR3 contains 14 residues. The V end lost 0 bases, the J end lost 8 bases, and 11 bases lay between the germline ends. CDR3 in DNA: TGTGCCATCAGTGAGTCGATCCAACCGGAGCCCCAGCATTTT. It specifies CAISESIQPEPQHF.

The chain joins TRBV7-2 to TRBJ2-1; possibly TRBD2 for D (5 bases). CDR3 length equals 12 residues. Germline CDR1 and CDR2: SGHTA and FQGNSA. The V and J ends lost 1 base and 7 bases respectively, with 5 bases between them. CDR3 DNA sequence: TGTGCCAGCAGCTTAGGGGAGAATGAGCAGTTCTTC. This gives the protein CASSLGENEQFF.

This sequence joins TRBV7-9 and TRBJ1-2; D remains ambiguous. Germline-derived CDR1 and CDR2 are SEHNR and FQNEAQ (reference sequence). The length of the CDR3 is 12 residues. The V and J ends lost 6 bases and 6 bases respectively, with 11 bases between them. The CDR3 DNA sequence: TGTGCCAGCAGGTTCGATACGGATGGCTACACCTTC. Its protein is CASRFDTDGYTF.

The chain links TRBV13 to TRBJ2-5, with TRBD1 matching over 7 bases. Germline V gives CDR1 PRHDT, CDR2 FYEKMQ (reference sequence). The V gene end was trimmed by 4 bases and the J gene end by 3 bases; junction bases not matched to a gene: 5. The CDR3 runs to 14 residues. In DNA form, the CDR3 reads TGTGCCAGCAGCTGGACGACAGGGAAAGAGACCCAGTACTTC. It specifies CASSWTTGKETQYF.

V is TRBV7-8 and J is TRBJ2-1; no definite D call. Germline V gene data show CDR1 as SGHVS and CDR2 as FQNEAQ. The ends were cut back, 5 bases at V and 9 bases at J, with 17 bases in the middle. This CDR3 has 14 residues. CDR3 sequence (DNA): TGTGCCAGCAGCCCAGCCCCGGGCCTCGGTGAGCAGTTCTTC. The encoded protein is CASSPAPGLGEQFF.

This chain connects TRBV28 to TRBJ2-3; D unresolved. The ends were cut back, 3 bases at V and 9 bases at J, with 10 bases in the middle. CDR1 is MDHEN and CDR2 is SYDVKM in the germline V gene. The length of the CDR3 is 12 residues. CDR3 bases: TGTGCCAGCAGTTTGTGGAAGTACACGCAGTATTTT. Its translation: CASSLWKYTQYF.

The chain couples TRBV19 to TRBJ1-5; D perhaps matches TRBD1 (5 bases). CDR3 length: 14 amino acids. V was pared by 9 bases and J by 7 bases, with 19 bases between. Looked up from germline, CDR1 is LNHDA and CDR2 is SQIVND (reference sequence). In DNA form, the CDR3 reads TGTGCCAGCCATTCCGCCGGGGCCTGGCAGCCCCAGCATTTT. As protein: CASHSAGAWQPQHF.

This clone was recorded once. J is TRBJ2-7 and V is TRBV6-5; 7 bases match TRBD1. J was trimmed by 6 bases and V by 0 bases; bases with no gene match: 11. From germline, CDR1 is MNHEY and CDR2 SVGAGI. The CDR3 covers 16 residues. CDR3 DNA: TGTGCCAGCAGTTACTCGACGGGACAGCAGGCATTCGAGCAGTACTTC. Its protein is CASSYSTGQQAFEQYF.

V and J are TRBV27 and TRBJ2-3, with TRBD2 matching over 9 bases. The V gene's germline CDR1 is MNHEY and CDR2 SMNVEV (reference sequence). CDR3 length equals 16 residues. V lost 2 bases and J lost 4; bases outside the gene matches: 7. The CDR3, as DNA: TGTGCCAGCAGTTTACTTTTGGGACTAGCTGCAGATACGCAGTATTTT. Residues: CASSLLLGLAADTQYF.

Regarding this clone: The junction does not match germline at one end; this may be a read error. The gene calls are TRBV20-1 and TRBJ1-4, with no clear D. Germline V gene lookup returns CDR1 DFQATT and CDR2 SNEGSKA (reference sequence). The CDR3 totals 10 residues. The CDR3 DNA is TGCAGTGCTAGAGCTGGGTACTTGGTTTTT. The encoded protein is CSARAGYLVF.

The chain links TRBV6-6 to TRBJ1-1, with D perhaps TRBD1 (6 bases). Trimming left V 4 bases short and J 8 bases short, with 17 bases between. This CDR3 spans 14 amino acids. The germline CDR1 and CDR2 sequences are MNHNY and SVGAGI (reference sequence). The CDR3 spells CASSFPGTPTEAFF. DNA of the CDR3: TGTGCCAGCAGTTTTCCCGGGACACCGACCGAAGCTTTCTTT.

The chain uses TRBV2 and TRBJ1-5; D may be TRBD1 (5 bases). The V gene's germline CDR1 is SNHLY and CDR2 FYNNEI. This CDR3 is built from 14 residues. Trimming shortened V by 8 bases and J by 3 bases, and 14 bases separated the two germline ends. The CDR3 DNA reads TGTGCCAGCGGGGCGGGGAGCTCCAATCAGCCCCAGCATTTT. Protein sequence: CASGAGSSNQPQHF.

This chain links TRBV2 with TRBJ2-2; possibly TRBD1 or TRBD2 for D (5 bases each). Trimming took 11 bases from V and 7 from J, leaving 14 bases between them. The CDR3 sequence is 12 residues long. Germline loops: CDR1 SNHLY, CDR2 FYNNEI. The CDR3 region has the DNA TGTGCCGTGGGGACCTCAAGCGGGGAGCTGTTTTTT. Protein: CAVGTSSGELFF.

In DNA, the CDR3 is TGTGCCTGGGGTAAACTAGCGGGGCACCAAGAGACCCAGTACTTC. Protein: CAWGKLAGHQETQYF. This sequence joins TRBV30 and TRBJ2-5; 10 bases align to TRBD2. The trim removed 5 bases at V and 0 bases at J, leaving 6 bases unmatched. The germline gives CDR1 GTSNPN, CDR2 SVGIG (reference sequence). The CDR3 runs 15 residues.

V usage is TRBV10-1 and J usage is TRBJ1-2; TRBD1 matches 7 bases. Trimming took 3 bases from V and 5 from J; bases not matched to a gene: 6. The CDR3 sequence is 14 residues long. In germline, CDR1 is WNHNN, CDR2 SYGVQD (reference sequence). CDR3 region: CASSDKGARYGYTF. The CDR3 DNA reads TGCGCCAGCAGTGATAAGGGGGCGAGGTATGGCTACACCTTC.

CDR3 bases: TGCGCCAGCAGCCAAGGACTAGCGCTATCGCTTAGCTCCTACAATGAGCAGTTCTTC. As protein: CASSQGLALSLSSYNEQFF. This chain joins TRBV4-3 and TRBJ2-1; 8 nucleotides match TRBD2. This CDR3 comprises 19 residues. The V gene end was trimmed by 1 base and the J gene end by 0 bases; junction bases not matched to a gene: 11. Germline values: CDR1 LGHNA, CDR2 YSLEER.

The chain is built from TRBV10-3 and TRBJ2-7, with 7 bases lining up with TRBD2. The CDR3 spans 15 residues. J gave up 0 bases and V 6 bases, and 8 bases lay outside the gene matches. CDR1 is ENHRY and CDR2 is SYGVKD in the germline V gene. CDR3 loop: CAISPWRGFSYEQYF. CDR3 nucleotides: TGTGCCATCAGCCCCTGGCGGGGGTTCTCCTACGAGCAGTACTTC.

The J gene is TRBJ1-1, the V gene TRBV5-6; tentative D call: TRBD1 (5 bases). From germline, CDR1 is SGHDT and CDR2 YYEEEE. V was clipped by 3 bases and J by 1 base, with 16 bases between them. The CDR3 runs to 16 residues. CDR3 region: CASSSTTGTQNTEAFF. The CDR3 region has the DNA TGTGCCAGCAGCTCAACTACCGGGACCCAGAACACTGAAGCTTTCTTT.

This clone was counted once. This chain links TRBV29-1 with TRBJ2-1; D perhaps matches TRBD1 (6 bases). Deletions cut 3 bases from V and 3 bases from J, with 12 bases between. This CDR3 region has 14 residues. Germline V gives CDR1 SQVTM, CDR2 ANQGSEA. The CDR3 reads CSVDSGTSYNEQFF. In DNA form, the CDR3 reads TGCAGCGTTGATTCCGGGACAAGCTACAATGAGCAGTTCTTC.

J is TRBJ2-1 and V is TRBV4-1, with TRBD2 matching 9 bases. Per the germline V gene, CDR1 is MGHRA and CDR2 is YSYEKL. This CDR3 has 16 residues. Germline trimming cut 1 base from V and 5 bases from J; bases unmatched to any gene: 6. The CDR3 DNA reads TGCGCCAGCAGCCAAGTTAACGCGGGGGGGGACAATGAGCAGTTCTTC. This codes for CASSQVNAGGDNEQFF.

This clone appeared once. The V gene is TRBV7-9, the J gene TRBJ2-3; no reliable D call. The CDR3 has 13 residues. Trimming stripped 1 base from V and 5 bases from J, with 7 bases between. Germline V gives CDR1 SEHNR, CDR2 FQNEAQ (reference sequence). The CDR3 DNA reads TGTGCCAGCAGCTTAGGGGCAGTAGATACGCAGTATTTT. Translating it yields CASSLGAVDTQYF.

The gene calls are TRBV7-4 and TRBJ2-7; TRBD2 might be the D (5 bases). V gave up 1 base and J gave up 6 bases, with 7 bases separating them. CDR1 SGHVT and CDR2 SQSDAQ come from the germline V gene. The CDR3 totals 12 residues. The CDR3 DNA sequence: TGTGCCAGCAGCTTAGTCGAGGGCGAGCAGTACTTC. Amino acid sequence: CASSLVEGEQYF.

The gene calls are TRBV28 and TRBJ2-7; 9 nucleotides agree with TRBD1. CDR1 is MDHEN and CDR2 is SYDVKM in the germline V gene. Losses at the gene ends were 9 bases for V and 2 bases for J; bases not matched to a gene: 5. The CDR3 spans 13 residues. The DNA for the CDR3 is TGTGCCAGGCCGGGACAGGGTACCTACGAGCAGTACTTC. This codes for CARPGQGTYEQYF.

The genes are TRBV9 and TRBJ2-1, with 9 bases fitting TRBD2. The germline V gene encodes CDR1 SGDLS and CDR2 YYNGEE. Losses at the gene ends were 3 bases for V and 7 bases for J; bases not matched to a gene: 5. The CDR3 is 14 amino acids. CDR3 nucleotide sequence: TGTGCCAGCAGCGCCTTGACTAGCGGAAATGAGCAGTTCTTC. Its translation is CASSALTSGNEQFF.

This chain joins TRBV4-3 and TRBJ1-5; perhaps TRBD1 as D (5 bases). V was shortened by 4 bases and J by 7 bases, with 17 bases between the two germline ends. Germline V gives CDR1 LGHNA, CDR2 YSLEER. The CDR3 length is 15 residues. The CDR3 here is CASSLIRGDGQPQHF. CDR3 DNA sequence: TGCGCCAGCAGCCTCATTAGGGGTGACGGACAGCCCCAGCATTTT.